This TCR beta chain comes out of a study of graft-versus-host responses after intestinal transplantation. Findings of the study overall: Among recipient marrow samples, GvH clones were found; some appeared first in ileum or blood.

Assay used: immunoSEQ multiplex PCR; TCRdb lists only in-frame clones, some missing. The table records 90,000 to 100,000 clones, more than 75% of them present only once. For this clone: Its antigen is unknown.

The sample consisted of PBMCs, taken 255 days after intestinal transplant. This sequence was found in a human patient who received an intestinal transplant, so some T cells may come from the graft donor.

The CDR3 sequence is CASSQDRGRGENTGELFF. The CDR3 coding sequence is TGTGCCAGCAGCCAAGATAGAGGCAGGGGAGAAAACACCGGGGAGCTGTTTTTT. The V gene is TRBV4-2, the J gene TRBJ2-2; D might be TRBD1 (6 bases). V lost 0 bases, J lost 2 bases, and 16 bases lay in between. The V gene's germline CDR1 is LGHNA and CDR2 YNFKEQ. The CDR3 has 18 residues.